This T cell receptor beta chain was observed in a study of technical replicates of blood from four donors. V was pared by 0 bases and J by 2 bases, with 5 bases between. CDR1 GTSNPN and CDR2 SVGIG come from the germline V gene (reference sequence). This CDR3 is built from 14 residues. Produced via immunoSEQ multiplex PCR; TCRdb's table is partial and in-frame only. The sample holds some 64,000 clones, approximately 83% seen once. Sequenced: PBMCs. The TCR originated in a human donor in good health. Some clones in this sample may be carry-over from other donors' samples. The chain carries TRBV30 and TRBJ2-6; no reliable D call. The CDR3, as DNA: TGTGCCTGGAGTGTACCAGCTGGGGCCAACGTCCTGACTTTC. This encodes CAWSVPAGANVLTF.